This section outlines one TCR beta chain sequence together with its context. The data are from a study of T cell changes during pregnancy in multiple sclerosis. TCRdb keeps only in-frame clones here, not all; method: immunoSEQ multiplex PCR. This table has 90,000 or so clones, approximately 90% appearing once. Looked up from germline, CDR1 is PRHDT and CDR2 is FYEKMQ (reference sequence). CDR3 size: 16 residues. V was pared by 5 bases and J by 2 bases, with 4 bases of the junction left unmatched. This TCR was recovered from a female donor in good health, enrolled as a control in a pregnancy study. The input for sequencing was peripheral blood, taken in the first trimester of pregnancy. The chain links TRBV13 to TRBJ2-3; 13 nucleotides line up with TRBD2. CDR3 sequence reads: CASSRGLAGYTDTQYF. As DNA, the CDR3 is TGTGCCAGCAGCCGGGGACTAGCGGGGTACACAGATACGCAGTATTTT.